One sample yielded the 18 T cell receptor beta chains listed below, sequenced in a study of persistence of HIV-infected CD4 T cells. These receptors are not linked to any known antigen. The immunoSEQ assay was version 4, run in survey mode. The data were produced by immunoSEQ multiplex PCR, yet TCRdb's version contains in-frame clones alone and is incomplete. The sample shows 35,000 to 50,000 clones, approximately 91% of them seen only once. This nonspecific control used anti-CD3/anti-CD28 bead stimulation of CD4+ T cells. Responding CD4+ T cells were sorted by upregulation of both CD40 ligand and CD69. Material: CD4+ T cells sorted from PBMCs after 18-hour stimulation, obtained from a patient who received antiretroviral therapy. The source of these receptors is an adult man with HIV who was CMV-seropositive.

J is TRBJ1-6 and V is TRBV19, with D unclear. This CDR3 is built from 14 residues. CDR1 LNHDA and CDR2 SQIVND come from the germline V gene (reference sequence). V lost 3 bases and J 9 bases, leaving 12 bases between the germline ends. CDR3 sequence (DNA): TGTGCCAGTAGTATTCAATCTCGGATTTCACCCCTCCACTTT. Translating gives CASSIQSRISPLHF.

This chain links TRBV6-1 with TRBJ1-5; 9 positions match TRBD1. J gave up 8 bases and V 2 bases, and 7 bases lay outside the gene matches. The V gene's germline CDR1 is MNHNS and CDR2 SASEGT. CDR3 length: 15 amino acids. The DNA for the CDR3 is TGTGCCAGCAGTGAATGGGGACAGGGAGTTAAGCCCCAGCATTTT. Its protein product is CASSEWGQGVKPQHF.

V gene TRBV19 combines with J gene TRBJ1-6; no firm D call. This CDR3 spans 17 amino acids. V gave up 6 bases and J gave up 0 bases, with 15 bases separating them. Germline values: CDR1 LNHDA, CDR2 SQIVND (reference sequence). Written as DNA, the CDR3 is TGTGCCAGTAGCCCCAGTGCCGCGGGCTCCTATAATTCACCCCTCCACTTT. It is translated as CASSPSAAGSYNSPLHF.

The rearrangement uses TRBV7-2 and TRBJ2-2; TRBD2 matches 8 bases. This CDR3 has 16 residues. The germline V gene encodes CDR1 SGHTA and CDR2 FQGNSA. V lost 4 bases, J lost 6 bases, and 10 bases stayed unmatched. This CDR3 is CASSSSSGSGAGELFF. The CDR3 region has the DNA TGTGCCAGCAGCTCCTCCAGCGGGAGTGGAGCCGGGGAGCTGTTTTTT.

The J gene is TRBJ1-1, the V gene TRBV2; D is undetermined. V gave up 6 bases and J gave up 1 base, with 9 bases separating them. Germline CDR1 SNHLY, CDR2 FYNNEI. The CDR3 is 13 residues long. CDR3 nucleotide sequence: TGTGCCAGCAGCCTCGGGCAGAACACTGAAGCTTTCTTT. Amino acids: CASSLGQNTEAFF.

The chain joins TRBV25-1 to TRBJ2-1; TRBD1 might be the D (6 bases). Trimming cost V 2 bases and J 1 base, with 12 bases left between them. CDR3 length equals 16 residues. Per the germline V gene, CDR1 is MGHDK and CDR2 is SYGVNS. CDR3 residues: CASSEVRGTSYNEQFF. The CDR3 nucleotides are TGTGCCAGCAGTGAAGTAAGGGGGACATCCTACAATGAGCAGTTCTTC.

This chain joins TRBV2 and TRBJ1-2; D gene unclear. The CDR3 has 12 residues. Trimming cost V 5 bases and J 7 bases, with 11 bases left between them. Germline CDR1 reads SNHLY; CDR2 reads FYNNEI. This CDR3 reads CASSFGRVGYTF. In DNA, the CDR3 is TGTGCCAGCAGTTTCGGGAGAGTTGGCTACACCTTC.

The V and J genes are TRBV9 and TRBJ2-1, with 8 bases matching TRBD2. Germline trimming cut 0 bases from V and 5 bases from J; bases unmatched to any gene: 7. The germline V gene encodes CDR1 SGDLS and CDR2 YYNGEE. The CDR3 loop spans 16 amino acids. The CDR3 protein is CASSVASGGKDNEQFF. Written as DNA, the CDR3 is TGTGCCAGCAGCGTAGCGAGCGGGGGCAAAGACAATGAGCAGTTCTTC. Together with reference TRBV9 and TRBJ2-1, the CDR3 gives the full variable domain: DSGVTQTPKHLITATGQRVTLRCSPRSGDLSVYWYQQSLDQGLQFLIQYYNGEERAKGNILERFSAQQFPDLHSELNLSSLELGDSALYFCASSVASGGKDNEQFFGPGTRLTVL.

This chain uses TRBV24-1 with TRBJ2-3; 7 nucleotides line up with TRBD1. CDR1 and CDR2 (germline): KGHDR, SFDVKD. CDR3 length equals 15 residues. The ends lost 3 bases at V and 4 bases at J; junction bases unmatched: 6. DNA of the CDR3: TGTGCCACCAGTGATCGGACAGGATTTGCAGATACGCAGTATTTT. It encodes CATSDRTGFADTQYF.

This sequence joins TRBV7-2 and TRBJ1-1; the match to TRBD1 covers 9 bases. The CDR3 runs to 15 residues. The trim removed 4 bases at V and 7 bases at J, leaving 10 bases unmatched. Germline CDR1 reads SGHTA; CDR2 reads FQGNSA. The CDR3 spells CASSYVPGTGYEAFF. The CDR3 DNA reads as TGTGCCAGCAGCTATGTACCCGGGACAGGGTATGAAGCTTTCTTT.

This sequence joins TRBV27 and TRBJ2-7; D is unresolved. The V end was cut by 2 bases, the J end by 2 bases, with 7 bases between. The CDR3 consists of 13 residues. Per germline, CDR1 MNHEY and CDR2 SMNVEV (reference sequence). CDR3 amino acids: CASSLRNPYEQYF. CDR3 DNA: TGTGCCAGCAGTTTAAGAAACCCCTACGAGCAGTACTTC.

The V call is TRBV27, the J call TRBJ2-7, with 9 nucleotides matching TRBD2. The J segment lost 1 base and the V segment lost 2 bases, leaving 3 bases of the junction unmatched. CDR1 and CDR2 from the germline V gene are MNHEY and SMNVEV (reference sequence). This CDR3 spans 15 amino acids. Written as DNA, the CDR3 is TGTGCCAGCAGTTTAGCGGGGGGGCGTTCCTACGAGCAGTACTTC. This gives the protein CASSLAGGRSYEQYF.

The chain is built from TRBV10-1 and TRBJ2-3, with TRBD2 matching over 8 bases. Germline V lookup: CDR1 WNHNN, CDR2 SYGVQD (reference sequence). The CDR3 is 15 amino acids. J gave up 4 bases and V 6 bases, and 9 bases lay outside the gene matches. The CDR3 reads CASSPGGGVADTQYF. CDR3 in DNA: TGCGCCAGCAGCCCCGGGGGGGGCGTCGCAGATACGCAGTATTTT.

The chain uses TRBV5-1 and TRBJ1-4, with D uncertain. The CDR3 is 16 residues long. Trimming shortened V by 0 bases and J by 7 bases, and 16 bases separated the two germline ends. Germline values: CDR1 SGHRS, CDR2 YFSETQ. This CDR3 is CASSLGPMESGEKLFF. The CDR3 nucleotides are TGCGCCAGCAGCTTGGGACCCATGGAATCGGGTGAAAAACTGTTTTTT.

The J gene is TRBJ2-3, the V gene TRBV27; D remains unclear. This CDR3 has 14 amino acids. Germline V gene lookup returns CDR1 MNHEY and CDR2 SMNVEV (reference sequence). The ends were cut back, 4 bases at V and 8 bases at J, with 16 bases in the middle. CDR3 sequence reads: CASSSDRRVGTQYF. The CDR3 DNA reads TGTGCCAGCAGTTCCGACCGAAGAGTAGGTACGCAGTATTTT.

The chain has TRBV11-3 and TRBJ2-3; 7 nucleotides align to TRBD2. This CDR3 contains 14 residues. CDR1 and CDR2 from the germline V gene are SGHNT and YENEEA. With 5 bases clipped from V and 3 bases from J, the junction kept 5 bases outside the gene matches. CDR3 nucleotide sequence: TGTGCCAGCAGCCCGGGACTATCAACAGATACGCAGTATTTT. Translated, it gives CASSPGLSTDTQYF.

This rearrangement joins TRBV7-2 to TRBJ2-1; 7 nucleotides match TRBD1. The J segment lost 7 bases and the V segment lost 2 bases, leaving 8 bases of the junction unmatched. The length of the CDR3 is 15 residues. Germline CDR1 reads SGHTA; CDR2 reads FQGNSA. CDR3 residues: CASSLSKGAGNEQFF. CDR3 DNA: TGTGCCAGCAGCTTAAGTAAGGGGGCCGGGAATGAGCAGTTCTTC.

The chain combines TRBV5-1 with TRBJ1-1; 7 bases map to TRBD1. The junction had 9 bases not matched to a gene; V was cut back by 4 bases and J by 6 bases. The CDR3 has 14 amino acids. Germline CDR1 SGHRS, CDR2 YFSETQ. The CDR3 DNA sequence: TGCGCCAGCAGCCGACAGGGTGTTACTTCTGAAGCTTTCTTT. Translated: CASSRQGVTSEAFF.